This T cell receptor (beta chain) was identified in a study of preoperative IRX-2 immunotherapy in early breast cancer. Sequencing was performed with immunoSEQ multiplex PCR; in TCRdb, only in-frame clones are kept and a portion is missing. The sample consists of 40,000 to 50,000 clones, 60% to 85% of them appearing once. The treatment was: preoperative locoregional IRX-2 cytokine immunotherapy. This CDR3 is 14 amino acids long. V lost 3 bases and J lost 1, with 7 bases in between. Germline assignment: CDR1 SGHAT and CDR2 FQDESV (reference sequence). The receptor's source is a human donor with breast cancer. The specimen was tumor tissue, collected after IRX-2 immunotherapy. This chain links TRBV11-1 with TRBJ2-1; possible D gene TRBD1, 6 bases. CDR3 sequence reads: CASSLRGSYNEQFF. The CDR3 DNA reads as TGTGCCAGCAGCTTGAGGGGGTCCTACAATGAGCAGTTCTTC.